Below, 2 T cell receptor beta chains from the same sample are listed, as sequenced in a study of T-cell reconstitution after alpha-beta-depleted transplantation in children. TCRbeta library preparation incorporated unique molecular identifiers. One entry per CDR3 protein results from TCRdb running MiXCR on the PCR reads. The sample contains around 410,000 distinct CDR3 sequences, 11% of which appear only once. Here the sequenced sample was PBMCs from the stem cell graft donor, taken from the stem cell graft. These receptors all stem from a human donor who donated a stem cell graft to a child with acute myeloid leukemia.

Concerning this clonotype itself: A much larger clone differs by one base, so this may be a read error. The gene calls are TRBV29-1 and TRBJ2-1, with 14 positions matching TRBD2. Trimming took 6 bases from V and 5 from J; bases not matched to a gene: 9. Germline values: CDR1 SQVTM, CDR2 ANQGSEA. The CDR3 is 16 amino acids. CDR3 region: CSVAVGLAGDNNEQFF. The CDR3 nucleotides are TGCAGCGTGGCTGTGGGACTAGCGGGGGACAACAATGAGCAGTTCTTC.

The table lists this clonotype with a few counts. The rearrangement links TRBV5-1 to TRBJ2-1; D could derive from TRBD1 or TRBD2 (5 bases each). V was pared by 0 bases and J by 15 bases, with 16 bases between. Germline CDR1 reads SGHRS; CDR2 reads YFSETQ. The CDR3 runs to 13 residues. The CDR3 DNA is TGCGCCAGCAGCTTGGGGGACGGGGTCGGGCGGTTCTTC. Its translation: CASSLGDGVGRFF.